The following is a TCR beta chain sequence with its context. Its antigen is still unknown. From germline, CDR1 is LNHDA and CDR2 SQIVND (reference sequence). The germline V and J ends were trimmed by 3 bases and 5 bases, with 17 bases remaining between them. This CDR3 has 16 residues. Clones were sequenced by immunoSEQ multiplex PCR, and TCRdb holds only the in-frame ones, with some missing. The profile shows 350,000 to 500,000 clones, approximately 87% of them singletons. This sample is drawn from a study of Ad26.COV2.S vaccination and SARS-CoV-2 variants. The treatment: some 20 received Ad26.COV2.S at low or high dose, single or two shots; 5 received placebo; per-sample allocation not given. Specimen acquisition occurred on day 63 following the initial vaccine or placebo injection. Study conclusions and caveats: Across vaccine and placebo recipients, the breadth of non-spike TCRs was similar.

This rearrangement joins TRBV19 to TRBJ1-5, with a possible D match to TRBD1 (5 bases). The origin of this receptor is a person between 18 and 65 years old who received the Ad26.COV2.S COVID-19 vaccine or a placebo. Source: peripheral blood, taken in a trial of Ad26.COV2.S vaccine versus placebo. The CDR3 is CASSIGGARGDQPQHF. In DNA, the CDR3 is TGTGCCAGTAGTATCGGAGGGGCGCGCGGCGATCAGCCCCAGCATTTT.